A single sample is the source of the 5 T cell receptor beta chains below, sequenced in a study of blood T cell repertoires in COVID-19. Data came from immunoSEQ multiplex PCR; TCRdb stores just in-frame clones and leaves some out. This sample has around 150,000 clones, with roughly 84% found just once. Sequenced sample: peripheral blood. These receptors originate from a man in his 70s with acute or convalescent COVID-19.

The gene calls are TRBV6-4 and TRBJ2-3, with TRBD2 identical over 7 bases. After removal of 6 bases from V and 2 bases from J, the junction contained 5 bases not matched to a gene. This CDR3 spans 14 amino acids. Per the germline V gene, CDR1 is MRHNA and CDR2 is SNTAGT. The CDR3 DNA follows: TGTGCCAGCAGGGCGGGAGCGTCCACAGATACGCAGTATTTT. Translating it yields CASRAGASTDTQYF.

The CDR3 here is CASSEGLGQFSNQPQHF. DNA for the CDR3: TGTGCCAGCAGTGAAGGTTTAGGACAATTTAGCAATCAGCCCCAGCATTTT. This sequence joins TRBV6-1 and TRBJ1-5, with D possibly TRBD1 on 5 matching bases. Germline loops: CDR1 MNHNS, CDR2 SASEGT. The CDR3 runs to 17 residues. Trimming removed 1 base at V and 0 bases at J, with 13 bases between.

V usage is TRBV2 and J usage is TRBJ1-1, with 9 positions matching TRBD1. J gave up 1 base and V 4 bases, and 4 bases lay outside the gene matches. The CDR3 runs 15 residues. From germline, CDR1 is SNHLY and CDR2 FYNNEI. The CDR3 DNA reads TGTGCCAGCAGTGGGGACAGGGAGGAGAACACTGAAGCTTTCTTT. Its protein product is CASSGDREENTEAFF.

Points on this clone: This specimen includes other DNA sequences encoding the same CDR3. The genes are TRBV6-5 and TRBJ2-6; the D gene is possibly TRBD2 (5 bases). Germline CDR1 is MNHEY and CDR2 is SVGAGI. V lost 2 bases and J 0 bases, leaving 5 bases between the germline ends. The CDR3 length is 15 residues. CDR3 in amino acids: CASSYGSSGANVLTF. As DNA, the CDR3 is TGTGCCAGCAGTTACGGGAGCTCTGGGGCCAACGTCCTGACTTTC.

The V call is TRBV5-4, the J call TRBJ2-5; TRBD1 aligns across 8 bases. V was pared by 3 bases and J by 5 bases, with 6 bases of the junction left unmatched. CDR3 size: 14 residues. CDR1 and CDR2 from the germline V gene are SGHNT and YYREEE (reference sequence). CDR3 nucleotide sequence: TGTGCCAGCAGCTCGACAGGGGCGGTTGAGACCCAGTACTTC. Amino acid sequence: CASSSTGAVETQYF.